This TCR beta chain was documented in a study of cytomegalovirus exposure and HLA in healthy donors. Regarding this clone: The junction shows a germline mismatch at one end, possibly a read error.

PCR primers comprised 60 Vbeta and 13 Jbeta primers. The table came from immunoSEQ multiplex PCR; TCRdb's copy has only in-frame clones and leaves some out. This table lists some 130,000 clones. Germline assignment: CDR1 LNHDA and CDR2 SQIVND (reference sequence). CDR3 size: 12 residues. The sample taken for sequencing was PBMCs. The rearrangement links TRBV19 to TRBJ2-3, with 9 bases matching TRBD2. The clonotype originates from a woman aged 40 to 50 in good health and CMV-seropositive. CDR3 sequence reads: CASSIGGLAVHF. CDR3 bases: TGTGCCAGTAGTATCGGGGGACTAGCCGTTCATTTT. Variable domain in full (rest from reference TRBV19 and TRBJ2-3): DGGITQSPKYLFRKEGQNVTLSCEQNLNHDAMYWYRQDPGQGLRLIYYSQIVNDFQKGDIAEGYSVSREKKESFPLTVTSAQKNPTAFYLCASSIGGLAVHFGPGTRLTVL.